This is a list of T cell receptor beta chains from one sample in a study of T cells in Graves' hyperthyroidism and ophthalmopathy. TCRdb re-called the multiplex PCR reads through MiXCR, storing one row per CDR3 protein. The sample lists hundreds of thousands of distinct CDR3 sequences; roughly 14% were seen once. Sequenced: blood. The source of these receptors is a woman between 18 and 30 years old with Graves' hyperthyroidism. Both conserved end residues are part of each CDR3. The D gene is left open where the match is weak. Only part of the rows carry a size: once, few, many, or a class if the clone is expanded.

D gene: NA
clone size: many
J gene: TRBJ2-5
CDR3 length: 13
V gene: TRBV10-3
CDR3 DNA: TGTGCCATCAGTGGACTGAGCCAAGAGACCCAGTACTTC
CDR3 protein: CAISGLSQETQYF

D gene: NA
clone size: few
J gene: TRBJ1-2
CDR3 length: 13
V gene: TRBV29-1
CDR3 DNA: TGCAGCGTTGTTGCGGGGAAGGACTATGGCTACACCTTC
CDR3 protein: CSVVAGKDYGYTF

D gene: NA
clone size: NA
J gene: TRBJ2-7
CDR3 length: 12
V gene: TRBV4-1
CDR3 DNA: TGCGCCAGCAGCCAAGGGGATGAGGGGCAGTACTTC
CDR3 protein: CASSQGDEGQYF

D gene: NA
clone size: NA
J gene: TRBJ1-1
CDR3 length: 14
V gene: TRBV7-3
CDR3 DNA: TGTGCCAGCAGCCCCACTGGGGGGTTCACTGAAGCTTTCTTT
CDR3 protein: CASSPTGGFTEAFF

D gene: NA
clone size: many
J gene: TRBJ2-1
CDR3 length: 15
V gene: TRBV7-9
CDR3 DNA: TGTGCCAGCCGACGCGGCCAGGACTCCTACAATGAGCAGTTCTTC
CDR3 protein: CASRRGQDSYNEQFF

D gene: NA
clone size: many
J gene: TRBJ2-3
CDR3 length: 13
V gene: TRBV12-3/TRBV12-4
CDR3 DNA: TGTGCCAGCAGTTGGGACAGCACAGATACGCAGTATTTT
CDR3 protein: CASSWDSTDTQYF

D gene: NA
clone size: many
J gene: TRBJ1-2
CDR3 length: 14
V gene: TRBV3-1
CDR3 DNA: TGTGCCAGCAGCCAAGGGTTAGCCAATGGTGGCTACACCTTC
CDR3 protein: CASSQGLANGGYTF

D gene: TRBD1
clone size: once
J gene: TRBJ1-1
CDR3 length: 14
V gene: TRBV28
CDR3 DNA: TGTGCCAGCAGCTCTGACAGGGCTGGCACTGAAGCTTTCTTT
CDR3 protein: CASSSDRAGTEAFF

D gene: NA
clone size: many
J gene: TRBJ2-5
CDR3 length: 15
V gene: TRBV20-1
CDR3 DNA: TGCAGTGCTAGACGTACAGGGTTTGTTGGGGAGACCCAGTACTTC
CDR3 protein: CSARRTGFVGETQYF

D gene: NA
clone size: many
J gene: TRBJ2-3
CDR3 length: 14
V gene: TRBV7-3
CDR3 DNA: TGTGCCAGCAGTTTGGGGGGGCGCACAGATACGCAGTATTTT
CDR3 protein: CASSLGGRTDTQYF

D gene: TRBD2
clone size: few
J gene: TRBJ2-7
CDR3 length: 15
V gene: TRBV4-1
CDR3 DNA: TGCGCCAGCAGCCATCTTGGGAGGGCGGTCTACGAGCAGTACTTC
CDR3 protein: CASSHLGRAVYEQYF

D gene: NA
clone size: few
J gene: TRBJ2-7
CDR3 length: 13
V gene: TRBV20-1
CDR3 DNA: TGCAGTGCTAGTGCAACCCGGGGGTACGAGCAGTACTTC
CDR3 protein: CSASATRGYEQYF

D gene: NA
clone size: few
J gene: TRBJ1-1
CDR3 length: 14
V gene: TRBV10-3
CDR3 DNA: TGTGCCATCAGTGACCTGGGCTCGAACACTGAAGCTTTCTTT
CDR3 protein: CAISDLGSNTEAFF

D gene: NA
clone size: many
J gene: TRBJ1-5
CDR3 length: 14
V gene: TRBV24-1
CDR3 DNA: TGTGCCACCAGTGAAACCTATAGCAATCAGCCCCAGCATTTT
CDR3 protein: CATSETYSNQPQHF

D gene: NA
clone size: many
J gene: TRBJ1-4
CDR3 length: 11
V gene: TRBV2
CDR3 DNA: TGTGCCCGGGGCGATAATGAAAAACTGTTTTTT
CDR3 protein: CARGDNEKLFF

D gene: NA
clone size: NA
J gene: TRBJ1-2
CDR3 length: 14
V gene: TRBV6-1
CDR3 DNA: TGTGCCAGCAGCCTCTCCCCCTCTAACTATGGCTACACCTTC
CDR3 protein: CASSLSPSNYGYTF

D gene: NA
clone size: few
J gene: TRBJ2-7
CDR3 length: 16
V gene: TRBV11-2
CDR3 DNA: TGTGCCAGCAGCTTAGATCATTGGAGGGGTCCCCTCGAGCAGTACTTC
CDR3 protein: CASSLDHWRGPLEQYF

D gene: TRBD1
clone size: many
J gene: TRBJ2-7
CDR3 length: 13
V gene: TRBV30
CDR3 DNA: TGTGCCTTGACGACAGGGGGCTACTACGAGCAGTACTTC
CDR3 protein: CALTTGGYYEQYF

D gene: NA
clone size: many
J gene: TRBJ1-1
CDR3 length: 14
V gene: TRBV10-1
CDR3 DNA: TGCGCCAGCAGTGAGTCCTCGGCGGGGACTGAAGCTTTCTTT
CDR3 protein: CASSESSAGTEAFF

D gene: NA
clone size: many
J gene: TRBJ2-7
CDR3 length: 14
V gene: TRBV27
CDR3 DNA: TGTGCCAGCAGTTTCCACCGGGGCGGCTACGAGCAGTACTTC
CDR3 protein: CASSFHRGGYEQYF

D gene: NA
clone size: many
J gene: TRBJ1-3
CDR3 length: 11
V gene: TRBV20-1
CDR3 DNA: TGCAGTGGGGGGTCTGGAAACACCATATATTTT
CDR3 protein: CSGGSGNTIYF

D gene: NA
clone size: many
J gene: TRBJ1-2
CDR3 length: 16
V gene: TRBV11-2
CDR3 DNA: TGTGCCAGCAGCTCCCCCCGGACGGCTGCTAACTATGGCTACACCTTC
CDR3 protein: CASSSPRTAANYGYTF

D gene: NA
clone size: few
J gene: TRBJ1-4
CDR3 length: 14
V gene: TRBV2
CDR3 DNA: TGTGCCAGTAGGTGGGCAGGGACTAATGAAAAACTGCTTTTT
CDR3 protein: CASRWAGTNEKLLF

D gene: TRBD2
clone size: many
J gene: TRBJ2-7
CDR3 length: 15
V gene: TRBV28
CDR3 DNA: TGTGCCAGCAGTTTAATCGGTGGGGGGGACTACGAGCAGTACTTC
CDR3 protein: CASSLIGGGDYEQYF

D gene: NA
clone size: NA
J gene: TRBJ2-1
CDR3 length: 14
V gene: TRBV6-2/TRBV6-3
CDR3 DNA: TGTGCCAGCAGTTACTCGGGGATATACAATGAGCAGTTCTTC
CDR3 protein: CASSYSGIYNEQFF

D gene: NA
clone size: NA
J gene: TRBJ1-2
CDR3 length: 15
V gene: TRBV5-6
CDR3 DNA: TGTGCCAGCAGCTTGGGTGACCCCCCGTTGGATGGCTACACCTTC
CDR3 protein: CASSLGDPPLDGYTF

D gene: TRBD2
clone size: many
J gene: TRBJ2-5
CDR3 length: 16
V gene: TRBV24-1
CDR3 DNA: TGTGCCACCAGTGATTCCAGAGCGGGAGTTTGGGAGACCCAGTACTTC
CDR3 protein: CATSDSRAGVWETQYF

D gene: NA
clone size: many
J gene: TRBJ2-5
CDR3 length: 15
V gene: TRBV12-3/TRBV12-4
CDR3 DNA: TGTGCCAGCAGTTCGGTTGCCCAGCAAATAGAGACCCAGTACTTC
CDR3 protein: CASSSVAQQIETQYF

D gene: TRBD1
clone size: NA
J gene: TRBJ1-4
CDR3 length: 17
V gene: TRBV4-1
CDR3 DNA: TGCGCCAGCAGCGCTCCCGGGACAGGCAGAACTAATGAAAAACTGTTTTTT
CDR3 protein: CASSAPGTGRTNEKLFF

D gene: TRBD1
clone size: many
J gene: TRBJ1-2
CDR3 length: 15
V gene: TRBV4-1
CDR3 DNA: TGCGCCAGCAGCCAAGGGGGGACAGGGGGGATCGGCTACACCTTC
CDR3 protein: CASSQGGTGGIGYTF

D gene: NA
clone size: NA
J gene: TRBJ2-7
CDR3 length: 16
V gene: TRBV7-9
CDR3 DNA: TGTGCCAGCAGCCCACTCGGCCAGGGCCGGCCCTACGAGCAGTACTTC
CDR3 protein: CASSPLGQGRPYEQYF

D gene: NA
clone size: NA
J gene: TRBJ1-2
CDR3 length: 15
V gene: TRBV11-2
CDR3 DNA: TGTGCCAGCAGTCGTTCAGAGGGGGGACACTATGGCTACACCTTC
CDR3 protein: CASSRSEGGHYGYTF

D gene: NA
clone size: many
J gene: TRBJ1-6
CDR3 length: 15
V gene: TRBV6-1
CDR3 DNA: TGTGCCAGCAGCCTGGGGCAGGGAATGAATTCACCCCTCCACTTT
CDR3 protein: CASSLGQGMNSPLHF

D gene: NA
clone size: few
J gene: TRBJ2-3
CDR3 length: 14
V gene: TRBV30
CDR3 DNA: TGTGCCTGGAGTCCTTCTTTGGGGGCAGATACGCAGTATTTT
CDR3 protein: CAWSPSLGADTQYF

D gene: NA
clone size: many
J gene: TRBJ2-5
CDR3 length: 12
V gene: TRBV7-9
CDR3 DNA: TGTGCCAGCAGCTCGGCCACGGAGACCCAGTACTTC
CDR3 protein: CASSSATETQYF

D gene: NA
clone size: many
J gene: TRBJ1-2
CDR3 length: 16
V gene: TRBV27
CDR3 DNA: TGTGCCAGCAGTTTAAAGCCCCCTCGACAATCTTATGGCTACACCTTC
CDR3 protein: CASSLKPPRQSYGYTF

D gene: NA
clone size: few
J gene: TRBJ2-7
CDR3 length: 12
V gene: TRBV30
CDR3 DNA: TGTGCCTGGAGTGTGGACTCCCCCGAGCAGTACTTC
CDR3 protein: CAWSVDSPEQYF

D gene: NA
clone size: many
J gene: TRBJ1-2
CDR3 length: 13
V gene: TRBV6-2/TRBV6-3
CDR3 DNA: TGTGCCAGCAGTTACAAGGGGCGAGGAGGCTACACCTTC
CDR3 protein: CASSYKGRGGYTF

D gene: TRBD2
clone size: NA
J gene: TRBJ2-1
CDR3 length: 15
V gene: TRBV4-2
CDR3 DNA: TGTGCCAGCAGCCAAGAAGCGGGGGGGTACAATGAGCAGTTCTTC
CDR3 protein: CASSQEAGGYNEQFF

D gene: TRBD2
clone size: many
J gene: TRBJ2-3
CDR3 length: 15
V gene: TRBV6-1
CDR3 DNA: TGTGCCAGCAAAAGCGGGGGGCCCCCTAGGGATACGCAGTATTTT
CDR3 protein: CASKSGGPPRDTQYF

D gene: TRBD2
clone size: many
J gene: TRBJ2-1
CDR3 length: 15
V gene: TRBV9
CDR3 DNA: TGTGCCAGCAGCGTAGAGCGGGGGGATTTGGATGAGCAGTTCTTC
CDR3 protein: CASSVERGDLDEQFF

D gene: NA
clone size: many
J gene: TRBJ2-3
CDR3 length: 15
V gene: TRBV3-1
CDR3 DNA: TGTGCCAGCAGCCAAGGTGGATATTCCACAGATACGCAGTATTTT
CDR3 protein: CASSQGGYSTDTQYF

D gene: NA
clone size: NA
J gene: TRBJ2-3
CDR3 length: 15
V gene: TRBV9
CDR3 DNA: TGTGCCAGCACCGTACAGGCCGGGCGTGGAGATACGCAGTATTTT
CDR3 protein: CASTVQAGRGDTQYF

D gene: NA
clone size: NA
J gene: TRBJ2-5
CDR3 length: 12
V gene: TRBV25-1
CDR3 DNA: TGTGCCGGCAGCTTTAAGGCGGAGACCCAGTACTTC
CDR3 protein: CAGSFKAETQYF

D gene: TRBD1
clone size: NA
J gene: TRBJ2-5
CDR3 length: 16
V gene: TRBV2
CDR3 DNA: TGTGCCAGCAGTGGGTTGGACAGGGAATTGGAAGAGACCCAGTACTTC
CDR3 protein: CASSGLDRELEETQYF

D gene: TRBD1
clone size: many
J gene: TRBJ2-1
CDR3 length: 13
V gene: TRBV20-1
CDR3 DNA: TGCAGTGCTGAGTTGCTTCGACAGGGCGGGCAGTTCTTC
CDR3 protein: CSAELLRQGGQFF

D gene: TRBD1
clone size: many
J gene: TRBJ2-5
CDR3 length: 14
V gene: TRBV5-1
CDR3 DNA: TGCGCCAGCAGTCAATGGGACAGGAAAGAGACCCAGTACTTC
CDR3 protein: CASSQWDRKETQYF

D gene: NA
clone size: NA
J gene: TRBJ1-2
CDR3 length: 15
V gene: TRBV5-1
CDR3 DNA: TGCGCCAGCAGCTTCGTTGGGAGCACAAACTATGGCTACACCTTC
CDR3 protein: CASSFVGSTNYGYTF

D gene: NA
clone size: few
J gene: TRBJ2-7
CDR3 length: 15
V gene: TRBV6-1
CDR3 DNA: TGTGCCAGCATTCCCGGACAGACCCTCTCCTACGAGCAGTACTTC
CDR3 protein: CASIPGQTLSYEQYF

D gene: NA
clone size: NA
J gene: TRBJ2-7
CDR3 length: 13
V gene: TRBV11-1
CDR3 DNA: TGTGCCAGCAGCACCCCCGGGGACTACGAGCAGTACTTC
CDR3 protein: CASSTPGDYEQYF

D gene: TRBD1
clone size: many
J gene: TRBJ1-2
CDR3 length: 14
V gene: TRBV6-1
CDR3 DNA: TGTGCCAGCAGCGACAGGGCTAAAGAGGGTGGCTACACCTTC
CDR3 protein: CASSDRAKEGGYTF

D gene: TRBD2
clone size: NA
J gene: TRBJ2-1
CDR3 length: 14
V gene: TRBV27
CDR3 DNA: TGTGCCAGCACCGGGGGGGCGCCCTACAATGAGCAGTTCTTC
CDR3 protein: CASTGGAPYNEQFF

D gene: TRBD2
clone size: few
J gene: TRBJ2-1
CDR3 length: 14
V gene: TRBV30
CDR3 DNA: TGTGCCAGTAGTACCCGACTAGCGGGAAATGAGCAGTTCTTC
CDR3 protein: CASSTRLAGNEQFF

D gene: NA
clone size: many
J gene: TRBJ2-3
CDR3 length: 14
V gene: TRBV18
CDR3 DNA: TGTGCCAGCTCACCACAACAGGCAGACTATACGCAGTATTTT
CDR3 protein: CASSPQQADYTQYF

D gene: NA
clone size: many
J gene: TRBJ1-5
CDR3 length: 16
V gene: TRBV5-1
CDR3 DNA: TGCGCCAGCAGCTTGGCTCCCCAGGGGAATAATCAGCCCCAGCATTTT
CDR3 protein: CASSLAPQGNNQPQHF

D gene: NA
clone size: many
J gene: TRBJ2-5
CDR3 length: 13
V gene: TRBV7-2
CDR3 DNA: TGTGCCAGCAGCTCCGGGCAGAGGGAGACCCAGTACTTC
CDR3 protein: CASSSGQRETQYF

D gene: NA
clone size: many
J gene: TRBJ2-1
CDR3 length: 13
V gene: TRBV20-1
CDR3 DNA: TGCAGTGCTAGAAACAGGGTCTACAATGAGCAGTTCTTC
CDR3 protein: CSARNRVYNEQFF